The sequence of this T cell receptor beta chain was determined in a study of T-cell reconstitution after alpha-beta-depleted transplantation in children. A library of TCRbeta sequences, prepared with unique molecular identifiers, was generated. Each CDR3 protein gets one entry after TCRdb re-called the PCR reads with MiXCR. The table lists about 640,000 distinct CDR3 sequences, 16% of them singletons. V lost 7 bases and J 0 bases, leaving 10 bases between the germline ends. The CDR3 has 14 residues. This clonotype has more than one count but fewer than ten. The sequence came from a human donor who donated a stem cell graft to a child with acute myeloid leukemia. The chain recombines TRBV12-3 or TRBV12-4 with TRBJ1-5; D uncertain. Sample: PBMCs from the stem cell graft donor, taken from the stem cell graft. Written as DNA, the CDR3 is TGTGCCAGCACCATCACGGATAGCAATCAGCCCCAGCATTTT. It encodes CASTITDSNQPQHF.